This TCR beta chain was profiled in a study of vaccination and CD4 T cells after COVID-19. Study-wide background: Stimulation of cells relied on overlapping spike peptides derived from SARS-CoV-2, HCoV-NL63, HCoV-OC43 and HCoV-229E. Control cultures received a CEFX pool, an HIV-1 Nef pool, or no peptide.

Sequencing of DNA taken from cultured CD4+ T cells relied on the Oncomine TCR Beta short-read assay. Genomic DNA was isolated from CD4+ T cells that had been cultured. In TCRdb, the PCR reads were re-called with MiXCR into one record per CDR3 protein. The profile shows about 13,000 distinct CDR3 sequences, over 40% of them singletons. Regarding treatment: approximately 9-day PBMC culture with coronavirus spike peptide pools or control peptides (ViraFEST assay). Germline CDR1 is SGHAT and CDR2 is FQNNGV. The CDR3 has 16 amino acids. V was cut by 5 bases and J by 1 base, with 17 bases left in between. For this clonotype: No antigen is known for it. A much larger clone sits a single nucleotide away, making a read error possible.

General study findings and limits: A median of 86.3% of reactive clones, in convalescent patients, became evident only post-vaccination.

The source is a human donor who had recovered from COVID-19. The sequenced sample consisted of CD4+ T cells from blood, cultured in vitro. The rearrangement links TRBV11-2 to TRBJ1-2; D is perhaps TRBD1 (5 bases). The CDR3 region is CASSHRGIGDNYGYTF. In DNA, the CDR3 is TGTGCCAGCAGCCATAGGGGAATCGGGGATAACTATGGCTACACCTTC.